These 10 T cell receptor beta chains share one sample of origin, sequenced in a study of human T cells and chemical hapten exposure. Time point in this sample: patch test 1, 2 weeks after DPC sensitization. Indicated treatment: therapeutic diphenylcyclopropenone sensitization with weekly scalp DPC. Using its own MiXCR run on the RACE reads, TCRdb lists one record per CDR3 protein. Of some 200,000 distinct CDR3 sequences in the sample, about a fifth were seen once. The sequencing used whole blood, collected in connection with sensitization to the hapten diphenylcyclopropenone (DPC). All receptors derive from a woman between 50 and 59 years old with alopecia areata. Some clones in this sample may be carry-over from other donors' samples.

V and J are TRBV19 and TRBJ2-5; D unclear. CDR3 size: 14 residues. Trimming cost V 8 bases and J 3 bases, with 16 bases left between them. The V gene's germline CDR1 is LNHDA and CDR2 SQIVND (reference sequence). The CDR3 coding sequence is TGTGCCAGTTCCAACGTTGCAATCAAAGAGACCCAGTACTTC. Protein: CASSNVAIKETQYF.

There are a few counts of this clonotype. The chain carries TRBV20-1 and TRBJ1-1, with TRBD1 as a possible D gene (5 bases). With 0 bases removed from V and 0 bases from J, the gap between germline ends came to 11 bases. Germline V gene sequence: CDR1 DFQATT, CDR2 SNEGSKA (reference sequence). The CDR3 is made up of 15 amino acids. The CDR3 loop reads CSARDRQTLNTEAFF. CDR3 in DNA: TGCAGTGCTAGAGATCGACAGACCCTGAACACTGAAGCTTTCTTT.

This clonotype appeared many times. This rearrangement joins TRBV20-1 to TRBJ2-1; D is unclear. Germline loops: CDR1 DFQATT, CDR2 SNEGSKA (reference sequence). The length of the CDR3 is 15 residues. V lost 3 bases and J lost 0, with 12 bases in between. This chain's CDR3 is CSASLIGTSYNEQFF. The CDR3 nucleotides read TGCAGTGCTAGCCTCATTGGCACCTCCTACAATGAGCAGTTCTTC.

This chain connects TRBV15 to TRBJ2-2; D is perhaps TRBD1 or TRBD2 (6 bases each). Germline V gives CDR1 LNHNV, CDR2 YYDKDF (reference sequence). The CDR3 loop spans 17 amino acids. V was pared by 5 bases and J by 2 bases, with 18 bases between. The CDR3 loop reads CATSGRRGGGNTGELFF. In nucleotides, the CDR3 is TGTGCCACCAGCGGCCGCAGAGGAGGGGGAAACACCGGGGAGCTGTTTTTT.

This clonotype was observed a few times. The DNA for the CDR3 is TGTGCCAGCAGCGTAGCCCAACTAACATACACCGGGGAGCTGTTTTTT. This gives the protein CASSVAQLTYTGELFF. The genes are TRBV9 and TRBJ2-2; D not certain. Per germline, CDR1 SGDLS and CDR2 YYNGEE. The ends were cut back, 0 bases at V and 3 bases at J, with 12 bases in the middle. The CDR3 has 16 residues.

This clonotype was found a few times. This chain joins TRBV3-1 and TRBJ2-4, with D unclear. CDR3 length: 15 residues. V dropped 0 bases and J dropped 11 bases, with 17 bases sitting between them. Germline-derived CDR1 and CDR2 are LGHDT and YNNKEL (reference sequence). Written as DNA, the CDR3 is TGTGCCAGCAGCCAAGATTTTCGGGCCAGAGGAGTTCAGTACTTC. It is translated as CASSQDFRARGVQYF.

Regarding this clonotype: A read error may account for a junction end that differs from germline. The V and J genes are TRBV7-2 and TRBJ2-7; 10 bases align to TRBD1. Germline-derived CDR1 and CDR2 are SGHTA and FQGNSA. CDR3 length: 15 residues. The CDR3, as DNA: TGTGCCAGCAGCCTAGCCGGGACAGGGGCCTACGAGCAGTACTTC. It specifies CASSLAGTGAYEQYF. Based on the CDR3 plus reference TRBV7-2 and TRBJ2-7, the full variable domain is GAGVSQSPSNKVTEKGKDVELRCDPISGHTALYWYRQSLGQGLEFLIYFQGNSAPDKSGLPSDRFSAERTGGSVSTLTIQRTQQEDSAVYLCASSLAGTGAYEQYFGPGTRLTVT.

This clonotype was found a few times. The CDR3: CSASRPGGEQFF. CDR3 in DNA: TGCAGTGCTAGCCGCCCCGGAGGTGAGCAGTTCTTC. V and J are TRBV20-1 and TRBJ2-1; D possibly corresponds to TRBD2 (5 bases). CDR1 and CDR2 (germline): DFQATT, SNEGSKA (reference sequence). Trimming cost V 3 bases and J 9 bases, with 12 bases left between them. This CDR3 has 12 amino acids.

The sample holds a few counts of this clonotype. The V and J genes are TRBV5-5 and TRBJ2-6; 8 bases map to TRBD2. Losses at the gene ends were 4 bases for V and 0 bases for J; bases not matched to a gene: 6. CDR3 length: 17 residues. Germline V lookup: CDR1 SGHKS, CDR2 YYEKEE (reference sequence). CDR3 in DNA: TGTGCCAGCAGCCCGGTAGCGGGGAGCTCTGGGGCCAACGTCCTGACTTTC. Its protein product is CASSPVAGSSGANVLTF.

The chain has TRBV29-1 and TRBJ1-1; D remains unclear. CDR1 is SQVTM, CDR2 ANQGSEA, per germline. This CDR3 has 13 residues. Trimming cost V 5 bases and J 6 bases, with 16 bases left between them. CDR3 amino acids: CSVSQNSGPEAFF. Here the CDR3 DNA reads TGCAGCGTTTCTCAGAACTCAGGTCCTGAAGCTTTCTTT.